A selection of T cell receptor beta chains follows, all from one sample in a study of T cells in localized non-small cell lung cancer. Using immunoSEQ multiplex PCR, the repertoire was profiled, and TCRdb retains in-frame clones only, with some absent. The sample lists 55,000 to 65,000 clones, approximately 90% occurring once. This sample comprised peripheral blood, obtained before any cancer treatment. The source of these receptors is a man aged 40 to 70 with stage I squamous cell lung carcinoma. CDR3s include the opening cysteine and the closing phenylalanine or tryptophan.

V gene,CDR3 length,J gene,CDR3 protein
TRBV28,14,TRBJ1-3,CASRNHRSGNTIYF
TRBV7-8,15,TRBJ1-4,CASSLREATNEKLFF
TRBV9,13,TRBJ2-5,CASSVVNGETQYF
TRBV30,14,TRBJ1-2,CAWSSLSDAYGYTF
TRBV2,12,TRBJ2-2,CASRGEAGELFF
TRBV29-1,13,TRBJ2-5,CSVGLAVQETQYF
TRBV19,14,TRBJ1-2,CASSPVRANYGYTF
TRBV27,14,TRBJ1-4,CASGGQGIREKLFF
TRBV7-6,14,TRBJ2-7,CASSLRAPGDEQYF
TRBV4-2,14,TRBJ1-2,CASSQGWALDGYTF
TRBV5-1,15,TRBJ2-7,CASSAAQGPGYEQYF
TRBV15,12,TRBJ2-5,CATSRGWETQYF
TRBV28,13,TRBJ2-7,CASTMGGTYEQYF
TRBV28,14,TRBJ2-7,CASSPLEGKHEQYF
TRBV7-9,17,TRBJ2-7,CASSSGTTLVSSYEQYF
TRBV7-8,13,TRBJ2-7,CASSLSRGPEQYF